This TCR beta chain is drawn from a study of beta chain features in type 1 diabetes. Germline-derived CDR1 and CDR2 are GTSNPN and SVGIG (reference sequence). V shed 4 bases and J 9 bases; nucleotides not matched to a gene: 11. The CDR3 runs to 13 residues. Whole-study findings and limits: A definitive answer on HLA type influencing TCRB rearrangement was not reached here. In all four CD4+ subsets, TCRB CDR3 length was significantly, moderately reduced in type 1 diabetes.

In regard to this clone: What it binds is not known.

Reverse transcription of all isolated RNA meant that expressed TCRB transcripts were sequenced. Clones were sequenced by immunoSEQ multiplex PCR, and TCRdb holds only the in-frame ones, with some missing. Of 160,000 or so clones in the sample, roughly 9% were seen once. The receptor's source is a woman in her thirties with type 1 diabetes. Source material: central memory CD4+ T cells from blood. The chain combines TRBV30 with TRBJ2-7; 8 positions match TRBD1. The CDR3 is CAWNGGTGPSQYF. The CDR3, as DNA: TGTGCCTGGAATGGTGGGACAGGTCCTTCGCAGTACTTC.